The present T cell receptor beta chain was sequenced within a study of shared clonotypes between healthy human individuals. Looking at the study overall: Participating donors consisted of two women and a few men aged 18 to 49. General study points: The generation probabilities recorded for non-shared clonotypes fell below those of clonotypes shared by all four donors.

This clone was recorded a few times. No antigen is known for it. Sequencing was performed with immunoSEQ multiplex PCR; in TCRdb, only in-frame clones are kept and a portion is missing. The sample holds under 850,000 clones; around 70% are singletons and the top ten take more than 1.5%. Germline CDR1 is SGHRS and CDR2 is YFSETQ. CDR3 length: 13 amino acids. Between the trimmed V and J ends, which lost 4 bases and 1 base, there was a span of 7 bases. Sequencing was carried out using memory CD4+ T cells sorted from blood. Subset here: CD45RA-negative fraction. V is TRBV5-1 and J is TRBJ2-3; D unclear. This clonotype originated in a woman aged 25 to 39 in good health. The DNA for the CDR3 is TGCGCCAGCAGCCCCCCTGGCACAGATACGCAGTATTTT. Its translation: CASSPPGTDTQYF.